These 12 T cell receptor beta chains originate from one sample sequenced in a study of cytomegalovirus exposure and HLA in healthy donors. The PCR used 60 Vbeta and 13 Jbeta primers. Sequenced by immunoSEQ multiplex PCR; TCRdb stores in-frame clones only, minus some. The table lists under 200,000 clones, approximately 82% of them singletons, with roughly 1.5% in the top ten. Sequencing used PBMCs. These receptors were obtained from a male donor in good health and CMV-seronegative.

DNA of the CDR3: TGTGCCAGCAGCGTCGGGACAGGGGGTATGGAGCAGTACTTC. This gives the protein CASSVGTGGMEQYF. The gene calls are TRBV7-6 and TRBJ2-7; 11 bases agree with TRBD1. Unmatched junction bases numbered 7, after V lost 5 bases and J lost 7 bases. The length of the CDR3 is 14 residues. Germline values: CDR1 SGHVS, CDR2 FNYEAQ.

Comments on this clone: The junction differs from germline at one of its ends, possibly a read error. The CDR3 bases are TGTTCCAGCAGCTTAGTAACCCAGGGAGGAAAACTGTTTTTT. Its translation: CSSSLVTQGGKLFF. The genes are TRBV7-9 and TRBJ1-4, with a possible D match to TRBD1 (5 bases). The CDR3 spans 14 residues. Looked up from germline, CDR1 is SEHNR and CDR2 is FQNEAQ (reference sequence).

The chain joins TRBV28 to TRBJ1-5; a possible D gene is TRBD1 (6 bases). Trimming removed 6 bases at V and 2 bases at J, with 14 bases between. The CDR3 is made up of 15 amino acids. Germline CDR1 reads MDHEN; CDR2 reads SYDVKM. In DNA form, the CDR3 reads TGTGCCAGCAGGAGGGGGGGGTATGGCAATCAGCCCCAGCATTTT. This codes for CASRRGGYGNQPQHF.

Here the CDR3 reads CASSLTSSGEQFF. DNA for the CDR3: TGTGCCAGCAGCTTAACGTCTTCAGGTGAGCAGTTCTTC. The chain has TRBV7-3 and TRBJ2-1; D remains ambiguous. The germline V and J ends were trimmed by 0 bases and 9 bases, with 9 bases remaining between them. CDR3 size: 13 residues. CDR1 and CDR2 (germline): SGHTA, FQGTGA.

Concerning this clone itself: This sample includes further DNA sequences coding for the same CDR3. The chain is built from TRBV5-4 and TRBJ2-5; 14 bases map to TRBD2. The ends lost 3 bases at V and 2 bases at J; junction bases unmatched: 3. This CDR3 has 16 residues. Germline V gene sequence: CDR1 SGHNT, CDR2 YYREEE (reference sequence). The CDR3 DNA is TGTGCCAGCAGCTCGAGACTAGCGGGAGGGCAAGAGACCCAGTACTTC. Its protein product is CASSSRLAGGQETQYF.

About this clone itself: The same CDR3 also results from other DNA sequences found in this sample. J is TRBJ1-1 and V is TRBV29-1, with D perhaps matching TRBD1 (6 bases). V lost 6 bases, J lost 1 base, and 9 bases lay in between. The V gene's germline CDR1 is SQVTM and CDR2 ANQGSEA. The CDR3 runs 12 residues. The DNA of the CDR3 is TGCAGCGTAGCCAGGGGGAACACTGAAGCTTTCTTT. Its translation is CSVARGNTEAFF.

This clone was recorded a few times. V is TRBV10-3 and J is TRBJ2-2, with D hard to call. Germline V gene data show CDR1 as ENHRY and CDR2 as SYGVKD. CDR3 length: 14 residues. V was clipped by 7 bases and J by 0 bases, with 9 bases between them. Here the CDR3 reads CAITWAPNTGELFF. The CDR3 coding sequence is TGTGCCATCACCTGGGCCCCGAACACCGGGGAGCTGTTTTTT.

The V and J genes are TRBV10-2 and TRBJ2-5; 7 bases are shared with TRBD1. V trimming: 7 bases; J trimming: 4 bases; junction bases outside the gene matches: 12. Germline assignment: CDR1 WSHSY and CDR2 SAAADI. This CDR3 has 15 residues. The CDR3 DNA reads TGCGCCAGCATTAACCCGGGACAGCTAGTAGAGACCCAGTACTTC. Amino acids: CASINPGQLVETQYF.

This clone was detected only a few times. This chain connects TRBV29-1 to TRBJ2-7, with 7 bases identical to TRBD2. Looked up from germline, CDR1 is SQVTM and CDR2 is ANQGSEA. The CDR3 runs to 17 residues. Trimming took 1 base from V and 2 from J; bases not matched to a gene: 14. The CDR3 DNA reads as TGCAGCGTTGAAGGTTGGGGGGGAGAGGGAGGACCCTACGAGCAGTACTTC. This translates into CSVEGWGGEGGPYEQYF.

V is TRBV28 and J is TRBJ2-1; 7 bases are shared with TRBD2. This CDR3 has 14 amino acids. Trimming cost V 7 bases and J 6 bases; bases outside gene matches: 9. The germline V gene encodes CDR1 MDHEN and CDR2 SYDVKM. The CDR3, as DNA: TGTGCCAGCACCCGAACCGGGGGGACCAATGAGCAGTTCTTC. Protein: CASTRTGGTNEQFF.

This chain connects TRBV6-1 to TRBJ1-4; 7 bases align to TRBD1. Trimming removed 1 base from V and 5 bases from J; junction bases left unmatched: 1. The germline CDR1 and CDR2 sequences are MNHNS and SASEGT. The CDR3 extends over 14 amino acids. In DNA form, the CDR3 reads TGTGCCAGCAGTGAAGGGACAGGAAATGAAAAACTGTTTTTT. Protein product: CASSEGTGNEKLFF.

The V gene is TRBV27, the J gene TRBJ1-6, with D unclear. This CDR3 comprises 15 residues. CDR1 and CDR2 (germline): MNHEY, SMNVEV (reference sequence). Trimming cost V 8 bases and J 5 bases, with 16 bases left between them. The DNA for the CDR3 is TGTGCCAGCTTTGTGTGGCAGGCAAATAATTCACCCCTCCACTTT. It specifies CASFVWQANNSPLHF.